The source of this TCR beta chain is a study of cytomegalovirus exposure and HLA in healthy donors. PCR employed 60 Vbeta and 13 Jbeta primers. The assay was immunoSEQ multiplex PCR, and TCRdb's table has in-frame clones only and misses some. There are about 85,000 clones in the sample; around 69% occur only once, and about 3.9% lies in the top ten. General study results and limits: The authors listed roughly 150 TCR beta chains as cytomegalovirus-associated. Analysis was carried out at a later point, and it linked a missense DCLRE1C variant to TCR beta V- and J-gene trimming.

V was pared by 0 bases and J by 2 bases, with 10 bases between. This CDR3 region has 15 residues. CDR1 MNHNS and CDR2 SASEGT come from the germline V gene. In regard to this clone: The antigen is not known.

The sequenced sample consisted of PBMCs. The J gene is TRBJ2-5, the V gene TRBV6-1; D is unresolved. The TCR comes from a man between 25 and 39 years old in good health and CMV-seronegative. The CDR3 DNA reads TGTGCCAGCAGTGAAGCTGGCAGATATCAAGAGACCCAGTACTTC. Its translation: CASSEAGRYQETQYF.